This T cell receptor beta chain emerged from a study of control samples from healthy donors and cancer patients. Assay: immunoSEQ multiplex PCR; the TCRdb copy retains only in-frame clones and omits some. The data contain over 150,000 clones, over 85% of them seen just once; the ten biggest clones take up 4.5% to 6%. CDR1 and CDR2 from the germline V gene are SNHLY and FYNNEI. This CDR3 spans 15 amino acids. Germline trimming cut 1 base from V and 4 bases from J; bases unmatched to any gene: 6. The origin of this receptor is a man in his forties or fifties in good health. Material for sequencing was blood. The V and J genes are TRBV2 and TRBJ1-2; 7 nucleotides align to TRBD1. The CDR3 DNA follows: TGTGCCAGCAGTGAAGAAGGGGGCAGGAGCTATGGCTACACCTTC. Its translation is CASSEEGGRSYGYTF.